The rows below give T cell receptor beta chains drawn from one sample of a study of graft-versus-host responses after intestinal transplantation. Their target antigens are unknown. Measured with immunoSEQ multiplex PCR; TCRdb has only the in-frame clones, and not every one. The data contain 85,000 to 90,000 clones, over 80% of them seen just once; the ten biggest clones take up 17%. The sample here was unstimulated CD8+ T cells sorted from spleen or lymph node cells, taken before intestinal transplant. The receptors originated from a human donor who received an intestinal transplant. Both conserved end residues are part of each CDR3. The order of the fields is clone size, J gene, V gene, D gene, CDR3 DNA, CDR3 protein. The D gene is left open where the match is weak. The size field is filled for only some rows; it gives once, few, many or a size class.

size: .; J: TRBJ2-7; V: TRBV30; D: .; DNA: TGTGCCTGGAGTCTTGTAGGGACGAACGAGCAGTACTTC; CDR3: CAWSLVGTNEQYF
size: .; J: TRBJ1-2; V: TRBV20-1; D: TRBD1; DNA: TGCAGTGCCCGTTGGGACAGCCAATTC; CDR3: CSARWDSQF
size: .; J: TRBJ2-1; V: TRBV27; D: .; DNA: TGTGCCAGCAGCTCCAGCAATGAGCAGTTCTTC; CDR3: CASSSSNEQFF
size: .; J: TRBJ2-1; V: TRBV28; D: .; DNA: TGTGCCAGCAGTCTCGGACAGAGCTCCTACAATGAGCAGTTCTTC; CDR3: CASSLGQSSYNEQFF
size: .; J: TRBJ2-1; V: TRBV6-6; D: .; DNA: TGTGCCAGCGGTCTATTTGCCTCCTACAATGAGCAGTTCTTC; CDR3: CASGLFASYNEQFF
size: .; J: TRBJ1-1; V: TRBV2; D: TRBD1; DNA: TGTGCCAGCTCCGCCCGACAGGGCAAATACGGTGAAGCTTTCTTT; CDR3: CASSARQGKYGEAFF
size: .; J: TRBJ1-2; V: TRBV7-6; D: .; DNA: TGTGCCAGCAGCTCCCTTCCTCTAGCTAACTATGGCTACACCTTC; CDR3: CASSSLPLANYGYTF
size: .; J: TRBJ2-7; V: TRBV5-8; D: .; DNA: TGTGCCAGCAGCTTTGGTAGGGATTTCTACGAGCAGTACTTC; CDR3: CASSFGRDFYEQYF
size: medium-sized; J: TRBJ1-1; V: TRBV14; D: .; DNA: TGTGCCAGCAGTCATACAGGGTTTTTGGGCACTGAAGCTTTCTTT; CDR3: CASSHTGFLGTEAFF
size: .; J: TRBJ2-7; V: TRBV9; D: .; DNA: TGTGCCAGCAGCGTAGGAGGTCTGAGCTCCTACGAGCAGTACTTC; CDR3: CASSVGGLSSYEQYF
size: few; J: TRBJ2-1; V: TRBV7-9; D: TRBD1; DNA: TGTGCCAGCAGCTTGGACAGGGCGCGTGAGCAGTTCTTC; CDR3: CASSLDRAREQFF
size: .; J: TRBJ1-2; V: TRBV29-1; D: .; DNA: TGCAGCGTTGAGGCGGTCGGGTTCTATGGCTACACCTTC; CDR3: CSVEAVGFYGYTF